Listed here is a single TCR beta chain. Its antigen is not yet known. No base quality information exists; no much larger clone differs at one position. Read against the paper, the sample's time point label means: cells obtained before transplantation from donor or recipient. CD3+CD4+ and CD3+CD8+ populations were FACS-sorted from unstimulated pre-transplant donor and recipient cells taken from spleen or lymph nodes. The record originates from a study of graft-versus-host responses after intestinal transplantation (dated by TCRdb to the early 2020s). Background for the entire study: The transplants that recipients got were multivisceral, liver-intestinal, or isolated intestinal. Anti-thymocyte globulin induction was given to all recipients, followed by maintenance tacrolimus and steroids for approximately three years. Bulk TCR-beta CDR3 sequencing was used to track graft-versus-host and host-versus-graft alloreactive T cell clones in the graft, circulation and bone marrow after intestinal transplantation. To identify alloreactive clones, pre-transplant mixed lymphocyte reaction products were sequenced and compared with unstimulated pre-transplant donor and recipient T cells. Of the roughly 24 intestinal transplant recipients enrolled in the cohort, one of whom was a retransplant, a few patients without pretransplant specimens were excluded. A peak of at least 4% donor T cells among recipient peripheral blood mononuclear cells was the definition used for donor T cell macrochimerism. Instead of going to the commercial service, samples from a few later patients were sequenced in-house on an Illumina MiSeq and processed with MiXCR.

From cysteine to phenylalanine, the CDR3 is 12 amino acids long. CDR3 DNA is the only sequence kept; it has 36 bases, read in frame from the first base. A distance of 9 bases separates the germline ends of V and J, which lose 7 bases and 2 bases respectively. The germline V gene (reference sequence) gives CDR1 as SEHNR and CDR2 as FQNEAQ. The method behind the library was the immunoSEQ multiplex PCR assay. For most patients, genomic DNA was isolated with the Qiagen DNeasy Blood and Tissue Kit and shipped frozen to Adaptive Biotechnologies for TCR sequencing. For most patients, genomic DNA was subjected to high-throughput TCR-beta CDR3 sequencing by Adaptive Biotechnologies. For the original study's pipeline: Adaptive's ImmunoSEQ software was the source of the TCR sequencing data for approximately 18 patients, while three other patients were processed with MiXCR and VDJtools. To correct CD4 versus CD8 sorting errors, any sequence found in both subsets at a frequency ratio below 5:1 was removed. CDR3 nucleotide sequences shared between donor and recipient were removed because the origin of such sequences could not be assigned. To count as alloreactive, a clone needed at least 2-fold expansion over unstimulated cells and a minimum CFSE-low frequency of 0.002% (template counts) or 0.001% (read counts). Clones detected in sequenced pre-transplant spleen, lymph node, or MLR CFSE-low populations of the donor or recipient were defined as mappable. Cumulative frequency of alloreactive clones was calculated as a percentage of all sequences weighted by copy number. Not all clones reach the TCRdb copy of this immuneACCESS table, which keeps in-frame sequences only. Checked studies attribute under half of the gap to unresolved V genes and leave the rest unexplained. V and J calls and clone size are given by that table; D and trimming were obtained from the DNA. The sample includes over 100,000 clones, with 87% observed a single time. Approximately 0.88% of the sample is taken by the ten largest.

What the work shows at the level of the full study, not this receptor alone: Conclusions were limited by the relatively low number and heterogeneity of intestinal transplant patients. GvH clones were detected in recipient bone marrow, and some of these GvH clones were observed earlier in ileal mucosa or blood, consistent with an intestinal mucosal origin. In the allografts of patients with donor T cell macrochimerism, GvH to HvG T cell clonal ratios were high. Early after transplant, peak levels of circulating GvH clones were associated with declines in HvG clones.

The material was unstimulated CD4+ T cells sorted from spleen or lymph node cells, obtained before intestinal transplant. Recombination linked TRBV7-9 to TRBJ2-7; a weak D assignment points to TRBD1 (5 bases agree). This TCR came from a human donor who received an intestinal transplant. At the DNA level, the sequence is TGTGCCAGCACCCAAGGGGCCTACGAGCAGTACTTC. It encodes CASTQGAYEQYF.